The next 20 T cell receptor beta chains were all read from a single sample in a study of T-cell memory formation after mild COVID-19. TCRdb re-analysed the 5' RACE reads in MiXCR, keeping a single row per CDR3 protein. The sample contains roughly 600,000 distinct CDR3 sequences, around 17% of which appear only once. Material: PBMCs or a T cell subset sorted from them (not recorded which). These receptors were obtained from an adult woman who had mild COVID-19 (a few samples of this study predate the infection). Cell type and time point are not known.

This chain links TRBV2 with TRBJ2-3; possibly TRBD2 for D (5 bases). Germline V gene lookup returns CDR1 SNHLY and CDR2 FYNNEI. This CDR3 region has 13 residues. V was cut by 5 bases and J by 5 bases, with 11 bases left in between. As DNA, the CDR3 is TGTGCCAGCAGTCGGGCTAGCCAAGATACGCAGTATTTT. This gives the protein CASSRASQDTQYF.

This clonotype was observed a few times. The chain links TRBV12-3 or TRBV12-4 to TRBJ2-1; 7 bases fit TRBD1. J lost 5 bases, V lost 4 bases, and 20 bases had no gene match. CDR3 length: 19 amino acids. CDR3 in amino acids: CASSWPQTDREPRNNEQFF. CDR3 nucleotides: TGTGCCAGCAGTTGGCCCCAAACCGACAGGGAGCCTCGGAACAATGAGCAGTTCTTC.

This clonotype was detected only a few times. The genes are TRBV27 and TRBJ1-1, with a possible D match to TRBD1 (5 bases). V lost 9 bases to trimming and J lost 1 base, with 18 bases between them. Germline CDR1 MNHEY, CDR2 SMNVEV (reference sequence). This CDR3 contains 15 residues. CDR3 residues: CASTPLGQGNTEAFF. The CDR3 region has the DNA TGTGCCAGTACCCCCTTGGGGCAGGGGAACACTGAAGCTTTCTTT.

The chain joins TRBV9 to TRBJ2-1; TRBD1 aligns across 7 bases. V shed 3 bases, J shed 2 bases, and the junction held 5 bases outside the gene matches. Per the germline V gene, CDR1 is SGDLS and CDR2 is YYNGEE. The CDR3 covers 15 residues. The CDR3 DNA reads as TGTGCCAGCAGCGAAAGACAGGGCACCTACAATGAGCAGTTCTTC. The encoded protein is CASSERQGTYNEQFF.

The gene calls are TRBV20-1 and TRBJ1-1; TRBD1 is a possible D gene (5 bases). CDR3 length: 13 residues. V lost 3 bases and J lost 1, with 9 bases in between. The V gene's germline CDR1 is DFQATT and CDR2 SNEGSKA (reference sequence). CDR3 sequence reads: CSARVRGNTEAFF. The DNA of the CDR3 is TGCAGTGCTAGGGTTAGGGGGAACACTGAAGCTTTCTTT.

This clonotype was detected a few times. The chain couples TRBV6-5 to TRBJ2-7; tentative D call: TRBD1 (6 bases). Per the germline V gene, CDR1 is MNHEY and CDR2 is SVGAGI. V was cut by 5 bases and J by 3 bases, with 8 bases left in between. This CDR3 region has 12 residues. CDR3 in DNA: TGTGCCAGCAGTGACAGGAACTACGAGCAGTACTTC. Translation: CASSDRNYEQYF.

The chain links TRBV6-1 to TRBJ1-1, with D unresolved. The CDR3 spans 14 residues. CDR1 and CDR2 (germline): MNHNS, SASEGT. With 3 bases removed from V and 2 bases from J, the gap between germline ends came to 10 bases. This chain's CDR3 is CASSEIGVNTEAFF. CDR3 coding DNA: TGTGCCAGCAGTGAGATAGGAGTAAACACTGAAGCTTTCTTT.

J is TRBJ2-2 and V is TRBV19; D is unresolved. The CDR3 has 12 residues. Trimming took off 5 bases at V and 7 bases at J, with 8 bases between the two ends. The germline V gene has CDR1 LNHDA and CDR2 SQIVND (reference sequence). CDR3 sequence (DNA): TGTGCCAGTAGTCCGGAAATCGGGGAGCTGTTTTTT. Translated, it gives CASSPEIGELFF.

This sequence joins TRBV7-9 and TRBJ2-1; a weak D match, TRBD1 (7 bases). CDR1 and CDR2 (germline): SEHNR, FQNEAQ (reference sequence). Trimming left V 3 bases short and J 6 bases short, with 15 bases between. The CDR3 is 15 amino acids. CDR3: CASSFLRQGGNEQFF. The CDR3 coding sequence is TGTGCCAGCAGCTTTCTAAGACAGGGAGGCAATGAGCAGTTCTTC. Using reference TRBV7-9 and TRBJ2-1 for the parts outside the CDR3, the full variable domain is DTGVSQNPRHKITKRGQNVTFRCDPISEHNRLYWYRQTLGQGPEFLTYFQNEAQLEKSRLLSDRFSAERPKGSFSTLEIQRTEQGDSAMYLCASSFLRQGGNEQFFGPGTRLTVL.

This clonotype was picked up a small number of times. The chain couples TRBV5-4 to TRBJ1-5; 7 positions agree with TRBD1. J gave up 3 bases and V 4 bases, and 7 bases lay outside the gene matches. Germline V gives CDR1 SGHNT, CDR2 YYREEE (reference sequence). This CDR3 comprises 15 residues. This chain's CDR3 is CASSAGGTVNQPQHF. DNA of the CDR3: TGTGCCAGCAGCGCTGGGGGGACAGTCAATCAGCCCCAGCATTTT.

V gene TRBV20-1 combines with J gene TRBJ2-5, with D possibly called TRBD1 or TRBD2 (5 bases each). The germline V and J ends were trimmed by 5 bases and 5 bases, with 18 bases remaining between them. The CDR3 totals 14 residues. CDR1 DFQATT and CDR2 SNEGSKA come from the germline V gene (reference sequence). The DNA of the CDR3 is TGCAGTGCTCCAGCCGGGGCTTTTCATGAGACCCAGTACTTC. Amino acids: CSAPAGAFHETQYF.

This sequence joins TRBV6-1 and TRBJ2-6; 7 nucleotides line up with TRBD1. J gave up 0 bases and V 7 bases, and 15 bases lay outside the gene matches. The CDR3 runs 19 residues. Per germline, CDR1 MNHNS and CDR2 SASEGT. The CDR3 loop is CASTQGDSPMISGANVLTF. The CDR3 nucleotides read TGTGCCAGCACCCAAGGGGACAGTCCTATGATCTCTGGGGCCAACGTCCTGACTTTC.

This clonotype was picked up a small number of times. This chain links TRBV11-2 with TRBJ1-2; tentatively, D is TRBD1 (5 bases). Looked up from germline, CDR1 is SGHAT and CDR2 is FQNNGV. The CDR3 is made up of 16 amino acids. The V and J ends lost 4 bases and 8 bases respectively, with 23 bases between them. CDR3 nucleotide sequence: TGTGCCAGCAGCTCCCTCATTTCAGGGACCCCTTCGGGCTACACCTTC. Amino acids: CASSSLISGTPSGYTF.

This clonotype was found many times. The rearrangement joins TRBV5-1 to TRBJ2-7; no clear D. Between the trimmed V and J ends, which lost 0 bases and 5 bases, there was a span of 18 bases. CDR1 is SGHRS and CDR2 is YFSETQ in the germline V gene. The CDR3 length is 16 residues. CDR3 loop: CASSLAGPASDDEQYF. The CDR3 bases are TGCGCCAGCAGCTTGGCCGGCCCAGCGAGTGACGACGAGCAGTACTTC.

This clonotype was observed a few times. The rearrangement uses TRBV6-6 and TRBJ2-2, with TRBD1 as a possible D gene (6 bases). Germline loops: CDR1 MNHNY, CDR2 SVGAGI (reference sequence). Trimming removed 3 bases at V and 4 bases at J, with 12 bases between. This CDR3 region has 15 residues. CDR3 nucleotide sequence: TGTGCCAGCAGTTATCGGGACATCTCCACCGGGGAGCTGTTTTTT. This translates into CASSYRDISTGELFF.

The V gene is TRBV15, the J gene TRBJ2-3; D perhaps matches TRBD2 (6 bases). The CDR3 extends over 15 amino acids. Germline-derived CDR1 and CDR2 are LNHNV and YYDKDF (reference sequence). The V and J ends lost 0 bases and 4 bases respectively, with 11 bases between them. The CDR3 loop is CATSRDTSRADTQYF. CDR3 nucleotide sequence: TGTGCCACCAGCAGAGATACTAGCAGGGCAGATACGCAGTATTTT.

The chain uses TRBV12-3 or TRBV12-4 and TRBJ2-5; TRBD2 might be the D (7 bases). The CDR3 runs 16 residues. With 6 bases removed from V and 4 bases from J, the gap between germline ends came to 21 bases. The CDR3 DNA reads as TGTGCCAGCAGCCCGCGGGGCGCGGGGGCCCTAGAGACCCAGTACTTC. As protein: CASSPRGAGALETQYF.

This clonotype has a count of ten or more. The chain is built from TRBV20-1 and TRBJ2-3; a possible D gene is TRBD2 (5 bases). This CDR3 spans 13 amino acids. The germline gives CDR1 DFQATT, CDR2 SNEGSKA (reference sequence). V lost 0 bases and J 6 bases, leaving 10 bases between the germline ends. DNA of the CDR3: TGCAGTGCTAGAGAGACGGGGTCGGATACGCAGTATTTT. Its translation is CSARETGSDTQYF.

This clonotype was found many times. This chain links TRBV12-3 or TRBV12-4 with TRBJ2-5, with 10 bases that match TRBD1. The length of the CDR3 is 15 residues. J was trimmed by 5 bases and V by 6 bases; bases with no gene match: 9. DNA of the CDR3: TGTGCCAGCAGGGAATCGGGACAGGGGACGGAGACCCAGTACTTC. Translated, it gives CASRESGQGTETQYF.

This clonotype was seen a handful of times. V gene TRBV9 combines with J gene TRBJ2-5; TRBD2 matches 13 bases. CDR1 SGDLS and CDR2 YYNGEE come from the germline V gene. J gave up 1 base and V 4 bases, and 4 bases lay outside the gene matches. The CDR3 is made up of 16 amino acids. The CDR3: CASSYGLAGVQETQYF. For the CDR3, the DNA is TGTGCCAGCAGCTACGGACTAGCGGGGGTCCAAGAGACCCAGTACTTC.